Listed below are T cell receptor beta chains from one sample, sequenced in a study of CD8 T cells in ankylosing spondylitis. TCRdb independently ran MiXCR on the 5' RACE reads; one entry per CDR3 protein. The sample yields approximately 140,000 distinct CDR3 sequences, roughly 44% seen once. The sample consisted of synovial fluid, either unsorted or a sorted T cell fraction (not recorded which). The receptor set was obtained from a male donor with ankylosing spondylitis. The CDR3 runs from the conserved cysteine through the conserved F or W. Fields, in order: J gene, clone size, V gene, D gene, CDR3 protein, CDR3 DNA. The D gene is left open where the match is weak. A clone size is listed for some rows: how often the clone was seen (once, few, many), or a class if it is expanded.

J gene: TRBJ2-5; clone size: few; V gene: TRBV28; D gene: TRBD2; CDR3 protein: CAVKRAGVVETQYF; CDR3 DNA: TGTGCCGTCAAGCGGGCGGGGGTAGTAGAGACCCAGTACTTC
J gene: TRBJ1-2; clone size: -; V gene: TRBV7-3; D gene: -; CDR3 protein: CASSDGTSYGYTF; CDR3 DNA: TGTGCCAGCAGTGACGGGACAAGCTATGGCTACACCTTC
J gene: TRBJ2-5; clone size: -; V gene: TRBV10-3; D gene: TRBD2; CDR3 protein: CAISETAGQETQYF; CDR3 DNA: TGTGCCATCAGTGAGACAGCGGGGCAAGAGACCCAGTACTTC
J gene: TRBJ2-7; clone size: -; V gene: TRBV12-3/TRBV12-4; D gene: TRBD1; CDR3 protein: CASSSLNRGAYEQYF; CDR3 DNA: TGTGCCAGCAGTTCTTTGAACAGGGGAGCCTACGAGCAGTACTTC
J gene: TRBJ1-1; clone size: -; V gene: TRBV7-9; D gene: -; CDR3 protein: CASSLVGRENTEAFF; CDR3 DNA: TGTGCCAGCAGCTTAGTCGGCAGAGAGAACACTGAAGCTTTCTTT
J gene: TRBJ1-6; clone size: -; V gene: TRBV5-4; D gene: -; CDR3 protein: CASSWGDGSLHF; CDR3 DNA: TGTGCCAGCAGCTGGGGTGACGGGTCCCTCCACTTT
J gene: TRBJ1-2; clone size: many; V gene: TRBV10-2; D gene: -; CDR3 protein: CATLPGTTGYGYTF; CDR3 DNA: TGCGCCACCCTCCCCGGGACCACAGGGTATGGCTACACCTTC
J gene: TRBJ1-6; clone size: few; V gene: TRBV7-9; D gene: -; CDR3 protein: CASSFPGPSRSNSPLHF; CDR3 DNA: TGTGCCAGCAGCTTTCCGGGGCCATCCCGGTCCAATTCACCCCTCCACTTT
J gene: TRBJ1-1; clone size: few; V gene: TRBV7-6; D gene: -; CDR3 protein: CASSLVWGETEAFF; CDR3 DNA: TGTGCCAGCAGCTTAGTCTGGGGGGAGACTGAAGCTTTCTTT
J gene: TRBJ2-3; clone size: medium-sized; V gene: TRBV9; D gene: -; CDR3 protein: CASSLTSMGADTQYF; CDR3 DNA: TGTGCCAGCAGCTTAACTAGTATGGGAGCAGATACGCAGTATTTT
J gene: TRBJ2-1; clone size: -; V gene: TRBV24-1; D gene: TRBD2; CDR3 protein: CATSDRAGTSGGYNEQFF; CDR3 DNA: TGTGCCACCAGTGATCGAGCCGGGACTAGCGGGGGGTACAATGAGCAGTTCTTC
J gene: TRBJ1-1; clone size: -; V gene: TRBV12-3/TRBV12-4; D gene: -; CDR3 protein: CASSFGGSEDTEAFF; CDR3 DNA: TGTGCCAGCAGTTTTGGGGGATCCGAGGACACTGAAGCTTTCTTT
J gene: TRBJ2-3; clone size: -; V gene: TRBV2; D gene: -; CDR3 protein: CASSTGVRYTDTQYF; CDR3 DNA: TGTGCCAGCAGTACGGGAGTTAGGTACACAGATACGCAGTATTTT
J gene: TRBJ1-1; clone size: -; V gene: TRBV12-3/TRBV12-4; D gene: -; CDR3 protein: CASSSYKNTEAFF; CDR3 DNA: TGTGCCAGCAGTTCATATAAGAACACTGAAGCTTTCTTT
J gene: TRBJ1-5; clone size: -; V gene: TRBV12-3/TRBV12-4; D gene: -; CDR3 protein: CASSSRVFQPQHF; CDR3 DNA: TGTGCCAGCAGTTCCAGGGTTTTTCAGCCCCAGCATTTT
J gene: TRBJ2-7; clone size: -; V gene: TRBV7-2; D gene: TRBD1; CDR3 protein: CASRAQGAVEQYF; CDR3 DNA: TGTGCCAGCAGGGCTCAGGGGGCGGTCGAGCAGTACTTC